This TCR beta chain was captured in a study of CD8+ T cells in alopecia areata. Broader study findings: Normal scalp had lower clonality than lesional scalp, with alopecia totalis/universalis lesions showing this most strongly. Mouse data revealed clearer TCR sharing than patient data did, a gap possibly tied to HLA.

CDR1 SNHLY and CDR2 FYNNEI come from the germline V gene. This CDR3 has 14 amino acids. V shed 8 bases and J shed 3 bases, with 14 bases lying between them. Extraction of RNA preceded its reverse transcription into cDNA, which served as the sequencing template. The data were produced by immunoSEQ multiplex PCR, yet TCRdb's version contains in-frame clones alone and is incomplete. The sample has 140,000 or so clones, 62% seen once. On this clone: Antigen unknown.

The chain employs TRBV2 and TRBJ2-1; D possibly corresponds to TRBD2 (6 bases). The TCR was taken from a human donor in good health. Sequencing input: CD8+ T cells sorted from blood. CDR3: CASLGRGSYNEQFF. The CDR3 bases are TGTGCCAGCCTAGGCCGGGGGAGCTACAATGAGCAGTTCTTC.